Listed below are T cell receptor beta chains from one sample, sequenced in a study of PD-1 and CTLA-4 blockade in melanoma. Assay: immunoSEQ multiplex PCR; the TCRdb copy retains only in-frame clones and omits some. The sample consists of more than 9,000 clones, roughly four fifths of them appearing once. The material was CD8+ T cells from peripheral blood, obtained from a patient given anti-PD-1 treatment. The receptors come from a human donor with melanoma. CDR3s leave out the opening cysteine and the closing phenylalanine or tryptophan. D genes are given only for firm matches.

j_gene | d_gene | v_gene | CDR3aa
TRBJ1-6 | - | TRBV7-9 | ASSLVSSGNSPLH
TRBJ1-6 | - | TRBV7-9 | ASSLEEQYYNSPLH
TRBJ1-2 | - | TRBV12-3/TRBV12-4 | ASSPPTGYGYT
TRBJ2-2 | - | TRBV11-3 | ASSFETGNTGELF
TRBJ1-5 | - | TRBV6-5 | ASTAALNQPQH
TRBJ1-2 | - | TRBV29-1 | SVEPGYGYT
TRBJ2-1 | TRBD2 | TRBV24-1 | ATSGLAGGSYNEQF
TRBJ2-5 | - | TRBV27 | ASSLFPSGKETQY
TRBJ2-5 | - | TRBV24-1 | ATSDLEDQETQY
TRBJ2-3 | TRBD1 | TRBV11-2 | ASSFGDRGPDTQY
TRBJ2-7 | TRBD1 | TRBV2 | ASTEDRAEQY
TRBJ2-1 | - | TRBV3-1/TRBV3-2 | ASSQAPVAGWVYNEQF
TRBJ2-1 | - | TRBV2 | ASSEAEAESEQF